This passage covers 6 T cell receptor beta chains from one sample sequenced in a study of T cells in women clearing cervical HPV infection. Data came from immunoSEQ multiplex PCR; TCRdb stores just in-frame clones and leaves some out. Reported are approximately 28,000 clones; the ten largest clones contain 2.8%. Source material: blood buffy coat. These receptors were obtained from a woman aged 18-70 years with a cervical HPV16 infection that either progressed to CIN3+ or cleared (not recorded which).

In the case of this clone: The read gets to within 3 residues of the CDR3 end, and the germline J gene fills in the rest. The chain couples TRBV12-3 or TRBV12-4 to TRBJ1-1, with D possibly TRBD1 on 5 matching bases. This CDR3 comprises 15 residues. Trimming shortened V by 1 base and J by 6 bases, and 15 bases separated the two germline ends. CDR3 loop: CASSLGMGGRSEAFF. CDR3 bases read: TGTGCCAGCAGTTTAGGTATGGGGGGAAGGTCTGAA.

About this clone itself: From the germline J gene comes the end of the CDR3, since the read stops 3 residues before it. The chain joins TRBV4-2 to TRBJ2-5, with 12 bases fitting TRBD2. CDR1 and CDR2 from the germline V gene are LGHNA and YNFKEQ. CDR3 size: 16 residues. CDR3 DNA (partial): TGTGCCAGCAGCCAAGATGTGCTAGCGGGGGGGCGAACC. Protein: CASSQDVLAGGRT. The CDR3 in its entirety is CASSQDVLAGGRTQYF.

A word on this clone: The read comes to an end 3 residues before the CDR3 does, leaving the germline J gene to fill in the end. The V call is TRBV18, the J call TRBJ1-1, with TRBD1 matching 9 bases. The CDR3 is 19 amino acids. Trimming took 3 bases from V and 3 from J; bases not matched to a gene: 17. Looked up from germline, CDR1 is KGHSH and CDR2 is LQKENI. The CDR3 region is CASSPGRRDRGKGHTEAFF. The DNA read from the CDR3 is TGTGCCAGCTCACCGGGACGGCGTGACAGGGGGAAAGGACACACTGAA.

Comment on this clone: The CDR3 extends 3 residues past the end of the read, so its final part is completed from the germline J gene. V gene TRBV20-1 combines with J gene TRBJ2-5, with 7 positions matching TRBD1. Germline CDR1 and CDR2: DFQATT and SNEGSKA (reference sequence). The CDR3 totals 14 residues. V shed 1 base, J shed 1 base, and the junction held 3 bases outside the gene matches. CDR3 sequence: CSARVGQAQETQYF. CDR3 bases read: TGCAGTGCTAGAGTCGGACAGGCCCAAGAGACC.

With regard to this clone: Sequencing ends 3 residues short of the CDR3 end; the germline J gene provides the rest. The chain employs TRBV7-2 and TRBJ2-7; 8 bases fit TRBD1. Germline V gene data show CDR1 as SGHTA and CDR2 as FQGNSA. The CDR3 has 16 amino acids. Trimming at V came to 0 bases and at J to 6 bases, leaving 10 bases not matched to a gene. The CDR3 DNA, read in part, is TGTGCCAGCAGCTTAGCGCAGGCAGGGGGCTGGGGCGAG. This translates into CASSLAQAGGWGE. The full CDR3 protein is CASSLAQAGGWGEQYF.

On this clone itself: The CDR3 end falls 3 residues outside the read, so it is completed with the germline J gene. The chain is built from TRBV30 and TRBJ1-1, with D maybe TRBD1 (5 bases). The CDR3 runs to 16 residues. V was shortened by 2 bases and J by 3 bases, with 19 bases between the two germline ends. The germline V gene has CDR1 GTSNPN and CDR2 SVGIG (reference sequence). CDR3 DNA (partial): TGTGCCTGGAGTCCACGGAGGGGATGGGTGGACACTGAA. This translates into CAWSPRRGWVDTE. The full-length CDR3 reads as CAWSPRRGWVDTEAFF.